This T cell receptor (beta chain) was sequenced for a study of monozygotic twins with inflammatory bowel disease. Study observations and caveats: The authors could not tell different T cell subtypes apart.

TCRdb re-called the 5' RACE reads; every CDR3 protein appears as one record, without DNA. The listing contains approximately 150,000 distinct CDR3 sequences. With respect to this clonotype: Its matching antigen is unknown.

CDR1 DFQATT and CDR2 SNEGSKA come from the germline V gene (reference sequence). This CDR3 is 17 amino acids long. The chain uses TRBV20-1 and TRBJ2-7; TCRdb's D gene call, TRBD2, goes unchecked for lack of DNA. The sequenced sample consisted of blood. The clonotype originates from a human donor with ulcerative colitis or Crohn's disease, or a healthy co-twin of an affected twin (not recorded which). CDR3 region: CSASRPGRDLTVYEQYF.